This entry concerns a single T cell receptor (beta chain). The antigen is not known. The sample comes from a study of T-cell memory formation after mild COVID-19. Study-wide findings and caveats: Some clones that responded were present in memory (sampled pre-infection), which suggests cross-reactive memory joined.

Germline CDR1 is KGHSH and CDR2 is LQKENI. CDR3 size: 15 residues. V dropped 0 bases and J dropped 2; count of bases not matched to a gene: 3. Each CDR3 protein gets one entry after TCRdb re-called the 5' RACE reads with MiXCR. The table includes around 370,000 distinct CDR3 sequences, roughly 21% detected once. The TCR was taken from an adult woman who had mild COVID-19 (a few samples of this study predate the infection). Cell type and time point are not known. The source material was PBMCs or a T cell subset sorted from them (not recorded which). This chain connects TRBV18 to TRBJ2-7; TRBD1 aligns across 8 bases. The CDR3 is CASSPPLGQAYEQYF. CDR3 coding DNA: TGTGCCAGCTCACCACCGTTGGGACAGGCCTACGAGCAGTACTTC.